The 12 T cell receptor beta chains given below trace back to one sample, sequenced in a study of human T cells and chemical hapten exposure. TCRdb reprocessed the RACE reads with MiXCR, giving one entry per CDR3 protein. This table has some 400,000 distinct CDR3 sequences, about 4.8% appearing once. Sample time point: patch test 1, 2 weeks after DPC sensitization. This sample's treatment: therapeutic diphenylcyclopropenone sensitization with weekly scalp DPC. Material: whole blood, obtained in connection with sensitization to the hapten diphenylcyclopropenone (DPC). Source of these receptors: a woman between 50 and 59 years old with alopecia areata. Some clones in this sample may be carry-over from other donors' samples.

The CDR3 sequence: CASSVAGGSTDTQYF. CDR3 coding DNA: TGTGCCAGCAGTGTAGCGGGGGGCAGCACAGATACGCAGTATTTT. The V gene is TRBV2, the J gene TRBJ2-3; the match to TRBD2 covers 10 bases. The J segment lost 0 bases and the V segment lost 4 bases, leaving 1 base of the junction unmatched. The length of the CDR3 is 15 residues. Germline CDR1 and CDR2: SNHLY and FYNNEI.

This clonotype has just a few counts. The chain combines TRBV6-2 or TRBV6-3 with TRBJ2-7, with 13 bases lining up with TRBD2. This CDR3 has 18 amino acids. Trimming at V came to 6 bases and at J to 5 bases, leaving 16 bases not matched to a gene. The germline V gene encodes CDR1 MNHEY and CDR2 SVGEGT. CDR3 in DNA: TGTGCCAGCAGAACGACTAGCGGGAGGTCCTCTTTTAATAACGAGCAGTACTTC. Translating it yields CASRTTSGRSSFNNEQYF.

A few counts support this clonotype. This rearrangement joins TRBV19 to TRBJ1-5; D uncertain. Trimming took off 11 bases at V and 4 bases at J, with 3 bases between the two ends. The CDR3 is made up of 9 amino acids. CDR1 and CDR2 from the germline V gene are LNHDA and SQIVND (reference sequence). The CDR3, as DNA: TGTGCCGGAAATCAGCCCCAGCATTTT. Its translation is CAGNQPQHF.

At least ten counts were recorded for this clonotype. The chain is built from TRBV28 and TRBJ1-2; D not certain. V was cut by 6 bases and J by 3 bases, with 14 bases left in between. The CDR3 length is 14 residues. Germline CDR1 MDHEN, CDR2 SYDVKM. CDR3 in DNA: TGTGCCAGCAGGCCCGAGGCGGTGGACTATGGCTACACCTTC. Its protein product is CASRPEAVDYGYTF.

This clonotype was seen many times. The chain couples TRBV7-9 to TRBJ2-7; 10 positions match TRBD2. Trimming removed 1 base from V and 3 bases from J; junction bases left unmatched: 6. CDR1 is SEHNR and CDR2 is FQNEAQ in the germline V gene (reference sequence). The CDR3 contains 16 residues. The CDR3 DNA sequence: TGTGCCAGCAGCTTAGGGCTAGCGGGGGAAAACTACGAGCAGTACTTC. Residues: CASSLGLAGENYEQYF.

This clonotype occurred a few times. The chain uses TRBV7-9 and TRBJ1-1, with D unresolved. The CDR3 extends over 13 amino acids. V shed 5 bases and J shed 4 bases, with 11 bases lying between them. CDR1 is SEHNR and CDR2 is FQNEAQ in the germline V gene (reference sequence). The CDR3 loop is CASSAPQGTEAFF. The CDR3 nucleotides are TGTGCCAGCAGCGCTCCGCAAGGCACTGAAGCTTTCTTT.

This clonotype was seen only a few times. This rearrangement joins TRBV20-1 to TRBJ1-4; 10 bases are shared with TRBD1. J was trimmed by 7 bases and V by 5 bases; bases with no gene match: 4. The CDR3 contains 13 residues. The germline V gene has CDR1 DFQATT and CDR2 SNEGSKA (reference sequence). This CDR3 reads CSAPTGGREKLFF. In nucleotides, the CDR3 is TGCAGTGCTCCGACAGGGGGCCGTGAAAAACTGTTTTTT.

This clonotype was seen at least ten times. V is TRBV7-6 and J is TRBJ1-6, with 7 nucleotides matching TRBD1. The CDR3 extends over 15 amino acids. CDR1 and CDR2 (germline): SGHVS, FNYEAQ. V shed 4 bases and J 9 bases; nucleotides not matched to a gene: 9. The CDR3 DNA reads TGTGCCAGCAGCTCTCAAACAGGGGTTGGTTCACCCCTCCACTTT. This encodes CASSSQTGVGSPLHF.

This clonotype was picked up many times. The chain links TRBV5-1 to TRBJ2-3; perhaps TRBD1 as D (7 bases). Trimming left V 3 bases short and J 5 bases short, with 16 bases between. The germline V gene encodes CDR1 SGHRS and CDR2 YFSETQ. The CDR3 is 15 amino acids. CDR3 in DNA: TGCGCCAGCAGCTGGGGCAGGGGGGTGAGAGATACGCAGTATTTT. It yields the protein CASSWGRGVRDTQYF.

The genes are TRBV12-3 or TRBV12-4 and TRBJ1-1; D might be TRBD1 (5 bases). The V and J ends lost 7 bases and 2 bases respectively, with 14 bases between them. The CDR3 is 14 residues long. CDR3 amino acids: CASTFTTGNTEAFF. CDR3 coding DNA: TGTGCCAGCACCTTTACAACAGGAAACACTGAAGCTTTCTTT.

This clonotype was observed many times. The chain recombines TRBV28 with TRBJ2-7; D possibly matches TRBD1 or TRBD2 (5 bases each). Trimming left V 5 bases short and J 7 bases short, with 21 bases between. CDR1 is MDHEN, CDR2 SYDVKM, per germline. The CDR3 has 15 amino acids. DNA for the CDR3: TGTGCCAGCAGTCTCTCCGGGACCGCTCTTAGGGAGCAGTACTTC. Protein: CASSLSGTALREQYF.

The table lists this clonotype with many counts. V and J are TRBV12-3 or TRBV12-4 and TRBJ1-2; D is perhaps TRBD1 (6 bases). This CDR3 is built from 13 residues. V was trimmed by 5 bases and J by 1 base, leaving 8 bases between them. CDR3 protein: CASSGQYNYGYTF. The CDR3, as DNA: TGTGCCAGCAGTGGACAGTATAACTATGGCTACACCTTC.